A single sample gave rise to the 13 T cell receptor beta chains below, sequenced in a study of cytomegalovirus exposure and HLA in healthy donors. The PCR had 60 Vbeta and 13 Jbeta primers. TCRdb's copy holds only in-frame clones and misses some; the assay was immunoSEQ multiplex PCR. In the table there are under 200,000 clones, about 70% of which are singletons. Material for sequencing was PBMCs. The receptors here all came from a woman aged 35 to 49 in good health and CMV-seropositive.

The genes are TRBV20-1 and TRBJ1-1; D uncertain. CDR1 and CDR2 from the germline V gene are DFQATT and SNEGSKA (reference sequence). Trimming removed 5 bases at V and 5 bases at J, with 9 bases between. The CDR3 loop spans 11 amino acids. The CDR3 nucleotides are TGCAGTGCTCCTCAGGATACTGAAGCTTTCTTT. This codes for CSAPQDTEAFF.

The chain uses TRBV4-2 and TRBJ2-2; D unclear. Germline CDR1 is LGHNA and CDR2 is YNFKEQ. The V end was cut by 0 bases, the J end by 2 bases, with 10 bases between. This CDR3 spans 16 amino acids. In DNA form, the CDR3 reads TGTGCCAGCAGCCAAGATAAGACTTTTAACACCGGGGAGCTGTTTTTT. It specifies CASSQDKTFNTGELFF.

V and J are TRBV29-1 and TRBJ2-7, with TRBD2 as a possible D gene (5 bases). Germline V gene lookup returns CDR1 SQVTM and CDR2 ANQGSEA. V shed 6 bases and J shed 4 bases, with 10 bases lying between them. This CDR3 is 11 amino acids long. This CDR3 reads CSVVGEYEQYF. The CDR3 coding sequence is TGCAGCGTCGTCGGGGAATACGAGCAGTACTTC.

This chain connects TRBV6-1 to TRBJ1-3; the D gene is possibly TRBD1 (5 bases). The CDR3 length is 15 residues. V lost 9 bases and J lost 0, with 15 bases in between. CDR1 is MNHNS, CDR2 SASEGT, per germline. CDR3 region: CASQRQPFSGNTIYF. CDR3 nucleotides: TGTGCCAGTCAGCGACAGCCATTCTCTGGAAACACCATATATTTT.

The chain recombines TRBV4-3 with TRBJ1-2, with 7 bases lining up with TRBD1. Germline CDR1 and CDR2: LGHNA and YSLEER. CDR3 length: 16 residues. With V trimmed by 4 bases and J by 0 bases, 8 bases remained unmatched. Here the CDR3 reads CASSRRTGRTNYGYTF. The CDR3 DNA follows: TGCGCCAGCAGCCGCCGGACAGGACGGACTAACTATGGCTACACCTTC.

The chain employs TRBV7-2 and TRBJ1-1; no reliable D call. The CDR3 has 13 residues. Germline values: CDR1 SGHTA, CDR2 FQGNSA. Trimming cost V 2 bases and J 4 bases, with 8 bases left between them. CDR3 in DNA: TGTGCCAGCAGCTTACAGAGGGCCACTGAAGCTTTCTTT. As protein: CASSLQRATEAFF.

The chain employs TRBV5-1 and TRBJ2-1; 7 bases map to TRBD2. CDR1 and CDR2 from the germline V gene are SGHRS and YFSETQ. The trim removed 0 bases at V and 5 bases at J, leaving 2 bases unmatched. The CDR3 extends over 14 amino acids. CDR3 coding DNA: TGCGCCAGCAGCTTGGGCCGGGAGGACAATGAGCAGTTCTTC. Translated: CASSLGREDNEQFF.

CDR3 region: CASRGGVNTGELFF. CDR3 DNA sequence: TGTGCCAGCAGAGGGGGCGTGAACACCGGGGAGCTGTTTTTT. V is TRBV6-1 and J is TRBJ2-2, with 7 bases lining up with TRBD1. Trimming took 6 bases from V and 1 from J; bases not matched to a gene: 2. Germline values: CDR1 MNHNS, CDR2 SASEGT. This CDR3 is built from 14 residues.

V and J are TRBV5-1 and TRBJ1-3, with D possibly being TRBD1 (5 bases). The CDR3 totals 16 residues. Germline assignment: CDR1 SGHRS and CDR2 YFSETQ. V was trimmed by 0 bases and J by 3 bases, leaving 13 bases between them. DNA for the CDR3: TGCGCCAGCAGCTTGGATGTGGGAGGGGATGGAAACACCATATATTTT. It is translated as CASSLDVGGDGNTIYF.

This clone was seen a handful of times. The rearrangement uses TRBV10-1 and TRBJ1-1, with a weak D call TRBD1 (6 bases). The V and J ends lost 11 bases and 0 bases respectively, with 16 bases between them. The CDR3 contains 14 residues. Per germline, CDR1 WNHNN and CDR2 SYGVQD (reference sequence). CDR3 region: CAPRTAKMNTEAFF. The CDR3, as DNA: TGCGCCCCTAGGACAGCAAAGATGAACACTGAAGCTTTCTTT.

This clone was observed a handful of times. The chain recombines TRBV4-3 with TRBJ1-2, with TRBD1 matching 8 bases. This CDR3 is built from 13 residues. Germline CDR1 LGHNA, CDR2 YSLEER. The V gene end was trimmed by 8 bases and the J gene end by 6 bases; junction bases not matched to a gene: 8. The DNA of the CDR3 is TGCGCCAGCGCACAACAGGGGGATAATGGCTACACCTTC. Its translation: CASAQQGDNGYTF.

Notes on this clone: A junction boundary mismatches the germline segment, possibly from a read error. This chain connects TRBV2 to TRBJ1-1; D uncertain. CDR1 is SNHLY, CDR2 FYNNEI, per germline. The CDR3 has 10 residues. The CDR3, as DNA: TGTGCCAGCAGTGAAGGGTTGGCAGGTTTT. It is translated as CASSEGLAGF.

This sequence joins TRBV7-2 and TRBJ2-5; 9 nucleotides line up with TRBD2. This CDR3 has 14 residues. V was clipped by 4 bases and J by 5 bases; unmatched bases: 5. Germline CDR1 SGHTA, CDR2 FQGNSA. CDR3 protein: CASSSAGGRETQYF. In DNA, the CDR3 is TGTGCCAGCAGCTCAGCGGGGGGTAGGGAGACCCAGTACTTC.